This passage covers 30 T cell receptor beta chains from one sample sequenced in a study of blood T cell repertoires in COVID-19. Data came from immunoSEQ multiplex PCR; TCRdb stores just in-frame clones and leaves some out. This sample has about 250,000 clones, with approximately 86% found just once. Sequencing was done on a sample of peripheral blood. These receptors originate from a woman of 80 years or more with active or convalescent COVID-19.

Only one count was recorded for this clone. CDR3 in amino acids: CASSLGGAPTQYF. The CDR3 DNA is TGTGCCAGCAGCTTAGGGGGAGCCCCTACGCAGTATTTT. V usage is TRBV7-2 and J usage is TRBJ2-3; perhaps TRBD2 as D (5 bases). Per the germline V gene, CDR1 is SGHTA and CDR2 is FQGNSA. The V and J ends lost 1 base and 8 bases respectively, with 10 bases between them. CDR3 length equals 13 residues.

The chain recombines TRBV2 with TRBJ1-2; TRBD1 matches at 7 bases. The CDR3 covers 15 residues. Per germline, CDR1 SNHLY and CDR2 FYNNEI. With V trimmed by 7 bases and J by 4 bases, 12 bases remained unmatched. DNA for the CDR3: TGTGCCAGCACCGAAGACAGGGCCCGAGGCTATGGCTACACCTTC. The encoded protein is CASTEDRARGYGYTF.

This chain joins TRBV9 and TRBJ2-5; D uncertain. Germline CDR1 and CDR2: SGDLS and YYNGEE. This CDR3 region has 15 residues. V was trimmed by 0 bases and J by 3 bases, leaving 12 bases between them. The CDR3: CASSVAPTVKETQYF. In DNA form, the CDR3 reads TGTGCCAGCAGCGTAGCTCCGACTGTCAAAGAGACCCAGTACTTC. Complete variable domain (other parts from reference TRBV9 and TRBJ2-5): DSGVTQTPKHLITATGQRVTLRCSPRSGDLSVYWYQQSLDQGLQFLIQYYNGEERAKGNILERFSAQQFPDLHSELNLSSLELGDSALYFCASSVAPTVKETQYFGPGTRLLVL.

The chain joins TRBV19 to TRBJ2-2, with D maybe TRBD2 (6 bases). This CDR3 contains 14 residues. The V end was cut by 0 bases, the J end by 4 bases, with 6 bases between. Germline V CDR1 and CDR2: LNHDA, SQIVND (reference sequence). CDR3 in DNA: TGTGCCAGTAGTATAGAGGGGGGCACCGGGGAGCTGTTTTTT. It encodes CASSIEGGTGELFF.

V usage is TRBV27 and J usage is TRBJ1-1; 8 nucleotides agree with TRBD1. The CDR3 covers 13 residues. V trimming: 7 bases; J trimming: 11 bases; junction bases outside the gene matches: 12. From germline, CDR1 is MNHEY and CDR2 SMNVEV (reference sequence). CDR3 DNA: TGTGCCAGCATCTCTAGGGCGACAGGGGACGCTTTCTTT. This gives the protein CASISRATGDAFF.

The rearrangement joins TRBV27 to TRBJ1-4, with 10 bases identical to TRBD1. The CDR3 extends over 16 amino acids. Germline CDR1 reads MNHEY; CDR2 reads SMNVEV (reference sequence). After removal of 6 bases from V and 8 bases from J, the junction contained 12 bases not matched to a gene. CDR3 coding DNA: TGTGCCAGCAGACGACAGGGGGCTTTCATGGGAGAAAAACTGTTTTTT. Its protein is CASRRQGAFMGEKLFF.

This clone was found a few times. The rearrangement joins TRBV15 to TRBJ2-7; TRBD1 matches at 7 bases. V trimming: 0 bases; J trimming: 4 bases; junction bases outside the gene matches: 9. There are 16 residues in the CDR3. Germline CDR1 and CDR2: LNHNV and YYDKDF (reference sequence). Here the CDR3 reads CATSRDQDRIAYEQYF. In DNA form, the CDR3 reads TGTGCCACCAGCAGAGATCAGGACAGGATAGCGTACGAGCAGTACTTC.

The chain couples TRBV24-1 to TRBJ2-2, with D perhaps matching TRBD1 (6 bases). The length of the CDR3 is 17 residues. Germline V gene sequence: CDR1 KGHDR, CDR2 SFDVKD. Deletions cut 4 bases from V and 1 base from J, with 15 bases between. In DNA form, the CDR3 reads TGTGCCACCAGTGACCCCGTTCGAGGGGGGAACACCGGGGAGCTGTTTTTT. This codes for CATSDPVRGGNTGELFF.

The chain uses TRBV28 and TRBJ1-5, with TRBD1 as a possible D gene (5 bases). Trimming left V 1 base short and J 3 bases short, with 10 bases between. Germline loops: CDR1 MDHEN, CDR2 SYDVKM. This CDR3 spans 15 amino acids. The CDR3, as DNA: TGTGCCAGCAGTTTATTGGCAGGGCCCAATCAGCCCCAGCATTTT. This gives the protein CASSLLAGPNQPQHF.

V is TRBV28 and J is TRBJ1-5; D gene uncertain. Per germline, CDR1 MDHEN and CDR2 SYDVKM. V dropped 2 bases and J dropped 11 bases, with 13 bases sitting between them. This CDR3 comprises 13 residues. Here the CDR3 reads CASSLRPGGTQHF. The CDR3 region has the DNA TGTGCCAGCAGTTTACGACCGGGCGGGACCCAGCATTTT.

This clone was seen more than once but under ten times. Here the CDR3 DNA reads TGTGCCAGCAGCCCACGGACAACGGGAAACACCATATATTTT. Encoded protein: CASSPRTTGNTIYF. The V gene is TRBV3-1 (or the pseudogene TRBV3-2), the J gene TRBJ1-3, with TRBD1 as a possible D gene (5 bases). V was pared by 4 bases and J by 4 bases, with 11 bases between. The CDR3 is made up of 14 amino acids. Germline assignment: CDR1 LGHDT and CDR2 YNNKEL (reference sequence).

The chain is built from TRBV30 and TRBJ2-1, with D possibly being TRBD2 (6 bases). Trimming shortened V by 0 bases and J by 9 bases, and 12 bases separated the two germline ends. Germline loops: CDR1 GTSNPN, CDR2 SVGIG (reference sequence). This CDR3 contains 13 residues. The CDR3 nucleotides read TGTGCCTGGAGTGTTATCGGGGGAGTTGAGCAGTTCTTC. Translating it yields CAWSVIGGVEQFF.

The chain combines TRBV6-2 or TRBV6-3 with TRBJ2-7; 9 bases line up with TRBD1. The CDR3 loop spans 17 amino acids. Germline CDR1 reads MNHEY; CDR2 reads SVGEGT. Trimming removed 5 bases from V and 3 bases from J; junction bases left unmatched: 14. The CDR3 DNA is TGTGCCAGCAGTCAAGGACGGACAGGGGCTCCACGCTACGAGCAGTACTTC. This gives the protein CASSQGRTGAPRYEQYF.

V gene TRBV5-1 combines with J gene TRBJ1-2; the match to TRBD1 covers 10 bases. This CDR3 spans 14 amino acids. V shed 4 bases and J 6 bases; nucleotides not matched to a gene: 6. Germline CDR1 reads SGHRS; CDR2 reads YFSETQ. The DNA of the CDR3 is TGCGCCAGCAGCCAACAGACAGGGGGCCATGGCTACACCTTC. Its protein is CASSQQTGGHGYTF.

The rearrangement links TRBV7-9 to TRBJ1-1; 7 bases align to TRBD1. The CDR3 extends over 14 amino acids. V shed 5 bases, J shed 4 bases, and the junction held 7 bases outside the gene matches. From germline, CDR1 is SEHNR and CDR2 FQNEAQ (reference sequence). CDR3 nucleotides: TGTGCCAGCAGCGAGCAGGGGGGACTCACTGAAGCTTTCTTT. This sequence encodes CASSEQGGLTEAFF. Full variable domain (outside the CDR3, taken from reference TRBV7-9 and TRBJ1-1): DTGVSQNPRHKITKRGQNVTFRCDPISEHNRLYWYRQTLGQGPEFLTYFQNEAQLEKSRLLSDRFSAERPKGSFSTLEIQRTEQGDSAMYLCASSEQGGLTEAFFGQGTRLTVV.

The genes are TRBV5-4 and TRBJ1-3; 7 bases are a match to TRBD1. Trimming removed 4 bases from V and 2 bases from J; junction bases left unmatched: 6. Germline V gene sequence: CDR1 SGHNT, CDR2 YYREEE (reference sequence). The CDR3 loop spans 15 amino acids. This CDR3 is CASSAQQGAGNTIYF. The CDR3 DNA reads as TGTGCCAGCAGCGCACAGCAGGGGGCTGGAAACACCATATATTTT.

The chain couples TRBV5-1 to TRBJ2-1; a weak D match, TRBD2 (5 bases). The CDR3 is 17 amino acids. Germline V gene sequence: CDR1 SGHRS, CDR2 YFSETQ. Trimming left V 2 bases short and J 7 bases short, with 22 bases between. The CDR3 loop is CASSFTKKLATGNEQFF. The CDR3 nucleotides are TGCGCCAGCAGCTTCACGAAGAAGCTAGCTACGGGTAATGAGCAGTTCTTC.

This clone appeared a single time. The CDR3 DNA sequence: TGTGCCAGCAGCCCACCTCCGGGGGGAGGACAGGGGACTTTTAACTATGGCTACACCTTC. Its translation: CASSPPPGGGQGTFNYGYTF. The rearrangement uses TRBV5-4 and TRBJ1-2, with TRBD1 matching over 9 bases. The V and J ends lost 4 bases and 1 base, in that order; junction bases with no gene match: 20. This CDR3 region has 20 residues. CDR1 and CDR2 (germline): SGHNT, YYREEE (reference sequence).

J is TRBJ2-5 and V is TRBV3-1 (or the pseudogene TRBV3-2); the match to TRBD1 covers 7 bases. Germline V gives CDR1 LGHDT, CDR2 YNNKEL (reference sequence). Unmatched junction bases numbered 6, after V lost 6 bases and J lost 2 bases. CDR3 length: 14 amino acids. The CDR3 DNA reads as TGTGCCAGCAGACGTGGGACAGATCAAGAGACCCAGTACTTC. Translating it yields CASRRGTDQETQYF.

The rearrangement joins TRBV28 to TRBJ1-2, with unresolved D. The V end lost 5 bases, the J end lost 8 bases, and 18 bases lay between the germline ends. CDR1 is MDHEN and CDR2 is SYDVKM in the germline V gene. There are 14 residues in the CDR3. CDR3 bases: TGTGCCAGCAGTAACTCCCCCGAGACACTCGGCTACACCTTC. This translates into CASSNSPETLGYTF.

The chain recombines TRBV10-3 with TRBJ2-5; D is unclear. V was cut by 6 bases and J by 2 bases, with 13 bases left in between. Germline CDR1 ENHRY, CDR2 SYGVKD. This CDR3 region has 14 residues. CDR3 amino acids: CAISSDNFQETQYF. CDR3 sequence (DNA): TGTGCCATCAGCTCCGACAATTTTCAAGAGACCCAGTACTTC.

DNA for the CDR3: TGTGCCAGCAGCGGGGTGGCCTATAGCAATCAGCCCCAGCATTTT. Protein product: CASSGVAYSNQPQHF. This chain connects TRBV2 to TRBJ1-5; no definite D call. The CDR3 contains 15 residues. CDR1 is SNHLY, CDR2 FYNNEI, per germline. Trimming pared 6 bases from V and 0 bases from J, leaving 12 bases between.

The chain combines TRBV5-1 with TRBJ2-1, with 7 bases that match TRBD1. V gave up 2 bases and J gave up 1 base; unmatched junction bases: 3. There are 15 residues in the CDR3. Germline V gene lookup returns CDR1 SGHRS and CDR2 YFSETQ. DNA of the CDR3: TGCGCCAGCAGCTTCGAGACAGGGTCCTACAATGAGCAGTTCTTC. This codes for CASSFETGSYNEQFF. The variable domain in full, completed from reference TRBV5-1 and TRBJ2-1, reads KAGVTQTPRYLIKTRGQQVTLSCSPISGHRSVSWYQQTPGQGLQFLFEYFSETQRNKGNFPGRFSGRQFSNSRSEMNVSTLELGDSALYLCASSFETGSYNEQFFGPGTRLTVL.

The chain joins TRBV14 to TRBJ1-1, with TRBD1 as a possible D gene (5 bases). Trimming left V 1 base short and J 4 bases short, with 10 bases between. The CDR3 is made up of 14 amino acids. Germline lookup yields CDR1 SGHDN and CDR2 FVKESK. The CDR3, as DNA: TGTGCCAGCAGCCAAGCAGGGAAGAGCACTGAAGCTTTCTTT. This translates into CASSQAGKSTEAFF.

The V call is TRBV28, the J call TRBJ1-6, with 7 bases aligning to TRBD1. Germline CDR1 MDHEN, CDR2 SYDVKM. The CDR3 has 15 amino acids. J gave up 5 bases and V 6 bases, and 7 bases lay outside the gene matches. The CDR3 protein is CASSQQGTNNSPLHF. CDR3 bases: TGTGCCAGCAGCCAACAGGGGACGAATAATTCACCCCTCCACTTT.

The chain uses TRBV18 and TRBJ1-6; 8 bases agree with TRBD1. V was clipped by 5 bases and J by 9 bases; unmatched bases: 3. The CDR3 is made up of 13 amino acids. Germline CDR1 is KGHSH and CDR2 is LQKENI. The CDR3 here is CASSSDRGSPLHF. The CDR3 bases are TGTGCCAGCTCATCAGACAGGGGTTCACCCCTCCACTTT. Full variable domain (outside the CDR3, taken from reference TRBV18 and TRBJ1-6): NAGVMQNPRHLVRRRGQEARLRCSPMKGHSHVYWYRQLPEEGLKFMVYLQKENIIDESGMPKERFSAEFPKEGPSILRIQQVVRGDSAAYFCASSSDRGSPLHFGNGTRLTVT.

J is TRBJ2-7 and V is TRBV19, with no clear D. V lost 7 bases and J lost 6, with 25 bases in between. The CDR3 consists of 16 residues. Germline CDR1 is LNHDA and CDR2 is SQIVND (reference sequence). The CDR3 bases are TGTGCCAGTACCCCTGGTTCGTGGTTGCTGTCGGGCGAGCAGTACTTC. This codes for CASTPGSWLLSGEQYF. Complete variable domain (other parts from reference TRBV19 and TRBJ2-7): DGGITQSPKYLFRKEGQNVTLSCEQNLNHDAMYWYRQDPGQGLRLIYYSQIVNDFQKGDIAEGYSVSREKKESFPLTVTSAQKNPTAFYLCASTPGSWLLSGEQYFGPGTRLTVT.

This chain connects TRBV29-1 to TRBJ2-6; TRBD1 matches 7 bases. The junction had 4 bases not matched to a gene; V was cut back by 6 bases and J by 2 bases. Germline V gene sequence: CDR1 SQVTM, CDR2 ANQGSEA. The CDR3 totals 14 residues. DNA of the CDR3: TGCAGCGTAGCTGGGACAGCTGGGGCCAACGTCCTGACTTTC. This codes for CSVAGTAGANVLTF.

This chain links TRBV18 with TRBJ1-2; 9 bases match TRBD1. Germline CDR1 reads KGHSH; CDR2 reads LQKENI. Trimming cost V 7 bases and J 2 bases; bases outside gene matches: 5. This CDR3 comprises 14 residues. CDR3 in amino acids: CASYHGQGNYGYTF. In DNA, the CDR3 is TGTGCCAGCTACCATGGACAGGGGAACTATGGCTACACCTTC.

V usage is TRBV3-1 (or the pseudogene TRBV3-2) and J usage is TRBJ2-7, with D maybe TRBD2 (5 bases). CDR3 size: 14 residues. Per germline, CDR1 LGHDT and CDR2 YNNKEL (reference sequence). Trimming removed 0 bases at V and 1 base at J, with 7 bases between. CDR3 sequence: CASSQDGLSYEQYF. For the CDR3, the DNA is TGTGCCAGCAGCCAAGATGGACTTTCCTACGAGCAGTACTTC.